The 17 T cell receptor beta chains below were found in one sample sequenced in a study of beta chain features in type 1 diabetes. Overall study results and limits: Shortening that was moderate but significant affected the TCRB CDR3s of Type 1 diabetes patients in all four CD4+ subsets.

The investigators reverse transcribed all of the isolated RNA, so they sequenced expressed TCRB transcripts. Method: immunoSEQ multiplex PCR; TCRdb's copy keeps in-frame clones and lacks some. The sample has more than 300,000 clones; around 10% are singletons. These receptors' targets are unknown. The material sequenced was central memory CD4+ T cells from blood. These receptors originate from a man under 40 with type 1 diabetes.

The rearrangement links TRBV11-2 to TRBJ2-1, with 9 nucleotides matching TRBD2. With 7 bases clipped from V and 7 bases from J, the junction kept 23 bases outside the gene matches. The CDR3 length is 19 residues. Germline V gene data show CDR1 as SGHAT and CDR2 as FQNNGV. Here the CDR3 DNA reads TGTGCCAGCACCACCCACCCCCAAGGTAGCGGGAGAATCCGGAATGAGCAGTTCTTC. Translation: CASTTHPQGSGRIRNEQFF.

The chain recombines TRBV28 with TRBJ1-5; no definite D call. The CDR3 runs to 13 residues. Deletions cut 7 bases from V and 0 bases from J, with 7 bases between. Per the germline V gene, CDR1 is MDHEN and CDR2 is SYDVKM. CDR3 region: CASNADSNQPQHF. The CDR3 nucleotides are TGTGCCAGCAACGCGGATAGCAATCAGCCCCAGCATTTT.

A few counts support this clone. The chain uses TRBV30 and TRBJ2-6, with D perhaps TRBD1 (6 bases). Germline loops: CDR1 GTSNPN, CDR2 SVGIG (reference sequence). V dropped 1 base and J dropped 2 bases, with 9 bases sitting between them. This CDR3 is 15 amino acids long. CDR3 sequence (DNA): TGTGCCTGGAGTGCGAAGGGGGCTGGGGCCAACGTCCTGACTTTC. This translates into CAWSAKGAGANVLTF.

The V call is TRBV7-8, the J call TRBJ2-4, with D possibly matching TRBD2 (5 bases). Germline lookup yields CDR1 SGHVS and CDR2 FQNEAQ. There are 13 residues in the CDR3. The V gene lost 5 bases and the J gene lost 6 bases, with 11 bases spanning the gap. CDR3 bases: TGTGCCAGCAGCCCAGGTGGAGGAAACATTCAGTACTTC. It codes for CASSPGGGNIQYF. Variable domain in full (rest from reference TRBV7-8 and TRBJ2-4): GAGVSQSPRYKVAKRGQDVALRCDPISGHVSLFWYQQALGQGPEFLTYFQNEAQLDKSGLPSDRFFAERPEGSVSTLKIQRTQQEDSAVYLCASSPGGGNIQYFGAGTRLSVL.

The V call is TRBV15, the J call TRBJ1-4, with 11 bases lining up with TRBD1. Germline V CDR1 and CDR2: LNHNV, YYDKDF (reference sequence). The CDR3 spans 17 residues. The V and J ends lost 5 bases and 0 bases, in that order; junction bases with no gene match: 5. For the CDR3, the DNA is TGTGCCACCAGCGGGACAGGGGGTGCTACAACTAATGAAAAACTGTTTTTT. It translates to CATSGTGGATTNEKLFF. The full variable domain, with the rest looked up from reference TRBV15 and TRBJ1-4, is DAMVIQNPRYQVTQFGKPVTLSCSQTLNHNVMYWYQQKSSQAPKLLFHYYDKDFNNEADTPDNFQSRRPNTSFCFLDIRSPGLGDTAMYLCATSGTGGATTNEKLFFGSGTQLSVL.

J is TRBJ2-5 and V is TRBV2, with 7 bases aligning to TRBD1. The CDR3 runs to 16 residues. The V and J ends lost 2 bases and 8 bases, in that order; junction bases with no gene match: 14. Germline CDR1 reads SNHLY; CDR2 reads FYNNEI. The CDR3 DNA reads TGTGCCAGCAGTGAAAACAGGGGATATTTTGATGGTACCCAGTACTTC. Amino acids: CASSENRGYFDGTQYF. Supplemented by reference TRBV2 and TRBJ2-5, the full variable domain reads EPEVTQTPSHQVTQMGQEVILRCVPISNHLYFYWYRQILGQKVEFLVSFYNNEISEKSEIFDDQFSVERPDGSNFTLKIRSTKLEDSAMYFCASSENRGYFDGTQYFGPGTRLLVL.

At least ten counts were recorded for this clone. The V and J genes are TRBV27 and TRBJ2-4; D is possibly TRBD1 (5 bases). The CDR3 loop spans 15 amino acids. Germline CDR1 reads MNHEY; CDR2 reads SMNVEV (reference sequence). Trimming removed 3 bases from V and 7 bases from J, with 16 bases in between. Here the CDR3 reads CASSLKAGLNNIQYF. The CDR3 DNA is TGTGCCAGCAGTTTGAAAGCAGGGCTTAATAACATTCAGTACTTC.

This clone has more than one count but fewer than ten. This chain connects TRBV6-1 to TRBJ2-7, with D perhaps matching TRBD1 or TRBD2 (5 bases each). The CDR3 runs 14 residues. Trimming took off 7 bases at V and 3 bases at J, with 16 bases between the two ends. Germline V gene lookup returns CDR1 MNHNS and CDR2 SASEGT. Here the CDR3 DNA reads TGTGCCAGCAAGAACCGGGATCAGGGCTACGAGCAGTACTTC. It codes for CASKNRDQGYEQYF.

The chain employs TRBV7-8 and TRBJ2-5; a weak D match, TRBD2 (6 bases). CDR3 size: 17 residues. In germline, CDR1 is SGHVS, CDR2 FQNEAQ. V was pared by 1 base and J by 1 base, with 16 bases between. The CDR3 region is CASSLGGGNPLQETQYF. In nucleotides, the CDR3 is TGTGCCAGCAGCTTAGGTGGCGGGAACCCGCTCCAAGAGACCCAGTACTTC.

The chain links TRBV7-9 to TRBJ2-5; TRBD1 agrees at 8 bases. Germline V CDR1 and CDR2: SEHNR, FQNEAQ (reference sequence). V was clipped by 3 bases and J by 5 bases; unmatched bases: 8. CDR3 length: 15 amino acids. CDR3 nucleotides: TGTGCCAGCAGCTTCGGACAGGGAGCGGTTGAGACCCAGTACTTC. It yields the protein CASSFGQGAVETQYF.

The CDR3 DNA reads as TGCGCCAGCAGCTTCGAGGGGGGAACCTACGAGCAGTACTTC. Protein sequence: CASSFEGGTYEQYF. V and J are TRBV5-1 and TRBJ2-7; D may be TRBD1 or TRBD2 (6 bases each). The V gene lost 2 bases and the J gene lost 2 bases, with 11 bases spanning the gap. CDR3 length equals 14 residues. Germline-derived CDR1 and CDR2 are SGHRS and YFSETQ.

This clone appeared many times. CDR3 amino acids: CASTRTSGSGEQYF. CDR3 DNA: TGTGCCAGTACAAGGACTAGCGGGAGTGGCGAGCAGTACTTC. V is TRBV19 and J is TRBJ2-7; TRBD2 matches at 13 bases. The CDR3 length is 14 residues. The ends lost 7 bases at V and 6 bases at J; junction bases unmatched: 6. Germline V lookup: CDR1 LNHDA, CDR2 SQIVND (reference sequence).

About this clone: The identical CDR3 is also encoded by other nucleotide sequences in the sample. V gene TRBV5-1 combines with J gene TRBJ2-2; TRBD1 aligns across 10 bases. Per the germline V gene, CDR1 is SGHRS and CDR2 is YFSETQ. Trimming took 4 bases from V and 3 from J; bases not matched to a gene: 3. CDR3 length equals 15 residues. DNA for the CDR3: TGCGCCAGCAGCACAGGGACAGGGGACACCGGGGAGCTGTTTTTT. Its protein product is CASSTGTGDTGELFF.

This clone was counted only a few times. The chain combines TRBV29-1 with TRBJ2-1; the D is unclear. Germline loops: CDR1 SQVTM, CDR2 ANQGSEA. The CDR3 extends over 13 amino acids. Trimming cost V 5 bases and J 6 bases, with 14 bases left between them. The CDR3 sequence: CSVFRTHSNEQFF. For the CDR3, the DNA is TGCAGCGTTTTTAGGACCCACAGCAATGAGCAGTTCTTC.

The CDR3 loop reads CASSYSALTDTQYF. The CDR3 DNA reads TGTGCCAGCAGTTACTCGGCGCTCACAGATACGCAGTATTTT. The rearrangement joins TRBV6-5 to TRBJ2-3; no definite D call. The CDR3 contains 14 residues. Trimming took off 0 bases at V and 2 bases at J, with 6 bases between the two ends. The germline V gene has CDR1 MNHEY and CDR2 SVGAGI.

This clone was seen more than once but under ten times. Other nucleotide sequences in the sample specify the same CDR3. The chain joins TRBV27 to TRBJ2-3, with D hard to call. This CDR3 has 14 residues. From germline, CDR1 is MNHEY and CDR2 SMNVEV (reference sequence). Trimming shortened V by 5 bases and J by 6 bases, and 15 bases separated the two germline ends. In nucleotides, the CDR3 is TGTGCCAGCAGTCAGATGGCACCTAGGGATACGCAGTATTTT. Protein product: CASSQMAPRDTQYF.

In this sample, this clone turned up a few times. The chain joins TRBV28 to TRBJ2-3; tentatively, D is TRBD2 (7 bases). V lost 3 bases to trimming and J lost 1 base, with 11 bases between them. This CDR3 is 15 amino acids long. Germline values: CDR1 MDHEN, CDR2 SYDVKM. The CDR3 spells CASSLGGRGTDTQYF. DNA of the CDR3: TGTGCCAGCAGTTTGGGGGGGCGCGGCACAGATACGCAGTATTTT.